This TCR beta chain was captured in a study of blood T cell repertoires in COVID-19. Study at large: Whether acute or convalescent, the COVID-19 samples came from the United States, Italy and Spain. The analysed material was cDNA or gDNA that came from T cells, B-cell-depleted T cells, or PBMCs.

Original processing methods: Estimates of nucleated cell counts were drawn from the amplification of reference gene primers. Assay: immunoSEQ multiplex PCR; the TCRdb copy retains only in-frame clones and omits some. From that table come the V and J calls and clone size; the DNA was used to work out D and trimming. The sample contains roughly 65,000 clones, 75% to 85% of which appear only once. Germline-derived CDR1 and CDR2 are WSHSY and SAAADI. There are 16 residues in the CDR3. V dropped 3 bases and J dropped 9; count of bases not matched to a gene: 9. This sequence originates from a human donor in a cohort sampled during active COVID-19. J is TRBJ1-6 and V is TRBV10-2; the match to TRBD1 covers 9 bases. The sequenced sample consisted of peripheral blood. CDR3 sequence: CASSDVGTGFSSPLHF. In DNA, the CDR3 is TGCGCCAGCAGTGACGTAGGGACAGGGTTTAGTTCACCCCTCCACTTT.